Listed below are T cell receptor beta chains from one sample, sequenced in a study of TIL therapy for anti-PD-1-resistant metastatic lung cancer. The method was immunoSEQ multiplex PCR; TCRdb's version includes in-frame clones alone and lacks a portion of them. The data show about 95,000 clones, about three fifths seen once. This sample comprised tumor tissue, obtained at baseline. The receptors derive from a person aged 30 to 80 with non-small cell lung cancer. CDR3s include the opening cysteine and the closing phenylalanine or tryptophan. The D gene is left open where the match is weak. Size is omitted from some rows. Given values are once, few, many or a class for expanded clones.

abundance	v_gene	j_gene	d_gene	CDR3nt	CDR3aa
NA	TRBV7-2	TRBJ2-2	NA	TGTGCCAGCAGCTTACAGCACCTGAGGGGCGGGGAGCTGTTTTTT	CASSLQHLRGGELFF
NA	TRBV9	TRBJ2-1	NA	TGTGCCAGCAGCGCCAGCAATGAGCAGTTCTTC	CASSASNEQFF
few	TRBV4-2	TRBJ2-1	NA	TGTGCCAGCAGCCAGGAATACCATGAGCAGTTCTTC	CASSQEYHEQFF
many	TRBV5-1	TRBJ2-2	TRBD1	TGCGCCAGCAGTTCGGACAGGGGGCGCACCGGGGAGCTGTTTTTT	CASSSDRGRTGELFF
few	TRBV5-1	TRBJ2-7	NA	TGCGCCAGCAGCTCAGAGGGGGCGGGGTACGAGCAGTACTTC	CASSSEGAGYEQYF
few	TRBV7-2	TRBJ2-7	TRBD2	TGTGCCAGCAGCCTCGGGACTAGCGGTTCCTACGAGCAGTACTTC	CASSLGTSGSYEQYF
NA	TRBV19	TRBJ2-4	NA	TGTGCCAGTAGTCCCCCCAGCTACCTAGCCAAAAACATTCAGTACTTC	CASSPPSYLAKNIQYF
NA	TRBV11-2	TRBJ2-2	NA	TGTGCCAGCAGCTTAGAGTGGCGTGCTTCTGGATACACCGGGGAGCTGTTTTTT	CASSLEWRASGYTGELFF
NA	TRBV28	TRBJ1-3	NA	TGTGCCAGCAGTTTAACAGGTGCCTCTGGAAACACCATATATTTT	CASSLTGASGNTIYF
NA	TRBV27	TRBJ1-6	NA	TGTGCCAGCAAGGTTCAGGGAGGGAATTCACCCCTCCACTTT	CASKVQGGNSPLHF
once	TRBV5-4	TRBJ2-4	NA	TGTGCCAGCAGCCGACCCGGCGCGAGCATTCAGTACTTC	CASSRPGASIQYF
NA	TRBV24-1	TRBJ2-5	NA	TGTGCCACCAGTGATTATCTCAGGGCCAGCGGAGAGACCCAGTACTTC	CATSDYLRASGETQYF
NA	TRBV7-9	TRBJ2-7	TRBD2	TGTGCCAGCAGCCTTGGACTAGCAGGCGAGCAGTACTTC	CASSLGLAGEQYF
NA	TRBV19	TRBJ2-1	TRBD2	TGTGCCAGTAGTATCCTAAATAGCGGGGGGTACAATGAGCAGTTCTTC	CASSILNSGGYNEQFF
NA	TRBV7-8	TRBJ1-2	NA	TGTGCCAGCAGCTTAGTTGGTTGGGGCGACTATGGCTACACCTTC	CASSLVGWGDYGYTF
NA	TRBV27	TRBJ1-5	NA	TGTGCCAGCAGTTTATCAGACAGCAATCAGCCCCAGCATTTT	CASSLSDSNQPQHF